This TCR beta chain derives from a study of identical twins. Each CDR3 protein gets one entry after TCRdb re-called the 5' RACE reads with MiXCR. The table lists roughly 690,000 distinct CDR3 sequences, 5.5% to 6.5% of them singletons, with roughly 1.8% in the top ten. Trimming shortened V by 5 bases and J by 13 bases, and 15 bases separated the two germline ends. This CDR3 is 12 amino acids long. Germline CDR1 and CDR2: MNHEY and SVGEGT. This receptor was obtained from a man between 18 and 35 years old in good health. Material for sequencing was naive T cells sorted from blood. The rearrangement links TRBV6-2 or TRBV6-3 to TRBJ2-1, with D possibly matching TRBD1 (6 bases). Here the CDR3 DNA reads TGTGCCAGCAGTGACCGGACAGCCCGCCAGTTCTTC. Protein product: CASSDRTARQFF.